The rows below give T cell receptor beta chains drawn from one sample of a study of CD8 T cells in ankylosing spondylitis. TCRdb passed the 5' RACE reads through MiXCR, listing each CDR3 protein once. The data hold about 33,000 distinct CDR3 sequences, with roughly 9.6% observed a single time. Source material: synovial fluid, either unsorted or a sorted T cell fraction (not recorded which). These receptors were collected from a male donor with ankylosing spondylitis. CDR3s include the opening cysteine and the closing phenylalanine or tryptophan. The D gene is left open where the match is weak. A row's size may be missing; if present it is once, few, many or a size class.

CDR3: CSASRPFPYNEQFF
DNA: TGCAGTGCTAGTCGTCCCTTTCCCTACAATGAGCAGTTCTTC
D: -
V: TRBV20-1
size: few
J: TRBJ2-1

CDR3: CASSAPTSSAPNVLTF
DNA: TGTGCCAGCAGCGCACCCACCTCTAGCGCCCCTAACGTCCTGACTTTC
D: -
V: TRBV9
size: -
J: TRBJ2-6

CDR3: CASSHPGQGAYEQYF
DNA: TGTGCCAGCAGCCATCCGGGACAGGGGGCCTACGAGCAGTACTTC
D: TRBD1
V: TRBV7-9
size: -
J: TRBJ2-7

CDR3: CASSLTLGQVQFF
DNA: TGTGCCAGCAGCTTAACTCTGGGACAGGTCCAGTTCTTC
D: TRBD1
V: TRBV7-3
size: -
J: TRBJ2-1

CDR3: CASSWGVGRASGNYNEQFF
DNA: TGTGCCAGCAGCTGGGGGGTGGGGCGAGCTAGCGGAAACTACAATGAGCAGTTCTTC
D: TRBD2
V: TRBV7-8
size: many
J: TRBJ2-1

CDR3: CSVQSTGNLYEQYF
DNA: TGCAGTGTTCAGTCGACAGGGAACCTCTACGAGCAGTACTTC
D: TRBD1
V: TRBV20-1
size: few
J: TRBJ2-7

CDR3: CASSDSLGHYEQYF
DNA: TGTGCCAGCAGCGACAGTCTTGGACACTACGAGCAGTACTTC
D: -
V: TRBV12-3/TRBV12-4
size: -
J: TRBJ2-7

CDR3: CAWSRQVNEQFF
DNA: TGTGCCTGGAGTAGACAGGTAAATGAGCAGTTCTTC
D: -
V: TRBV30
size: many
J: TRBJ2-1

CDR3: CASSFGDPSSYEQYF
DNA: TGCGCCAGCAGCTTCGGGGACCCGAGCTCCTACGAGCAGTACTTC
D: -
V: TRBV5-1
size: many
J: TRBJ2-7

CDR3: CASSLEVGTSGNTIYF
DNA: TGCGCCAGCAGCTTGGAAGTAGGGACCTCTGGAAACACCATATATTTT
D: -
V: TRBV5-1
size: few
J: TRBJ1-3

CDR3: CASMESYWDTEAFF
DNA: TGTGCCAGCATGGAGAGCTATTGGGACACTGAAGCTTTCTTT
D: -
V: TRBV5-6
size: -
J: TRBJ1-1

CDR3: CASSQGGRPQHF
DNA: TGTGCCAGCAGCCAAGGAGGCAGGCCCCAGCATTTT
D: -
V: TRBV14
size: -
J: TRBJ1-5

CDR3: CASSQIAGGPYEQYF
DNA: TGCGCCAGCAGCCAAATCGCGGGAGGTCCTTACGAGCAGTACTTC
D: TRBD2
V: TRBV4-1
size: many
J: TRBJ2-7

CDR3: CASSLGSTDTQYF
DNA: TGTGCCAGCAGCTTAGGCAGCACAGATACGCAGTATTTT
D: -
V: TRBV5-5
size: many
J: TRBJ2-3

CDR3: CSAPSGIYTDTQYF
DNA: TGCAGTGCTCCCAGCGGGATCTACACAGATACGCAGTATTTT
D: TRBD2
V: TRBV20-1
size: few
J: TRBJ2-3

CDR3: CASSLGQAGGKETQYF
DNA: TGTGCTAGCAGCTTAGGTCAGGCGGGGGGCAAGGAGACCCAGTACTTC
D: TRBD2
V: TRBV7-7
size: few
J: TRBJ2-5

CDR3: CASSLAGRSGDESEQFF
DNA: TGCGCCAGCAGCTTGGCTGGAAGGTCAGGGGATGAAAGTGAGCAGTTCTTC
D: -
V: TRBV5-1
size: many
J: TRBJ2-1

CDR3: CASSDPPSGRAAYNEQFF
DNA: TGTGCCAGCAGTGATCCCCCTAGCGGGAGGGCCGCGTACAATGAGCAGTTCTTC
D: TRBD2
V: TRBV6-1
size: -
J: TRBJ2-1

CDR3: CASSLTGFSPLHF
DNA: TGTGCCAGCAGTCTGACAGGCTTTTCACCCCTCCACTTT
D: -
V: TRBV28
size: -
J: TRBJ1-6

CDR3: CASSPFGGTVYGYTF
DNA: TGTGCCAGCAGCCCTTTTGGAGGGACAGTCTATGGCTACACCTTC
D: TRBD1
V: TRBV27
size: few
J: TRBJ1-2

CDR3: CASYRVRDTEAFF
DNA: TGTGCCAGCTACAGGGTCAGGGACACTGAAGCTTTCTTT
D: -
V: TRBV6-1
size: -
J: TRBJ1-1

CDR3: CSAKARTSGRISSYNEQFF
DNA: TGCAGCGCAAAAGCTCGGACTAGCGGGAGGATAAGCTCCTACAATGAGCAGTTCTTC
D: TRBD2
V: TRBV29-1
size: few
J: TRBJ2-1

CDR3: CAISEWDREQTQYF
DNA: TGTGCCATCAGTGAATGGGACAGGGAACAGACCCAGTACTTC
D: TRBD1
V: TRBV10-3
size: few
J: TRBJ2-5

CDR3: CSATSGQGVKETQYF
DNA: TGCAGTGCCACCTCCGGACAGGGGGTTAAAGAGACCCAGTACTTC
D: TRBD1
V: TRBV20-1
size: -
J: TRBJ2-5

CDR3: CASSLAFGGGNIQYF
DNA: TGTGCCAGCAGCTTAGCTTTCGGCGGGGGTAACATTCAGTACTTC
D: TRBD2
V: TRBV7-2
size: -
J: TRBJ2-4

CDR3: CASSKEEKLFF
DNA: TGTGCCAGCAGCAAAGAGGAAAAACTGTTTTTT
D: -
V: TRBV21-1
size: -
J: TRBJ1-4

CDR3: CATSTGLHNTGELFF
DNA: TGTGCCACCAGCACAGGCCTTCACAACACCGGGGAGCTGTTTTTT
D: -
V: TRBV15
size: many
J: TRBJ2-2

CDR3: CASRPGTSGTKNSYNEQFF
DNA: TGTGCCAGCAGACCCGGGACTAGCGGGACGAAAAACTCCTACAATGAGCAGTTCTTC
D: TRBD2
V: TRBV28
size: many
J: TRBJ2-1

CDR3: CASSLSGSILEQFF
DNA: TGTGCCAGCAGCCTCAGCGGGAGTATCCTTGAGCAGTTCTTC
D: TRBD2
V: TRBV7-2
size: -
J: TRBJ2-1

CDR3: CASSRPLAGGLTGSYEQYF
DNA: TGTGCCAGCAGCCGCCCACTAGCGGGAGGGCTTACCGGCTCCTACGAGCAGTACTTC
D: TRBD2
V: TRBV11-1
size: few
J: TRBJ2-7

CDR3: CASSQDWGNTEAFF
DNA: TGTGCCAGCAGCCAAGATTGGGGAAACACTGAAGCTTTCTTT
D: -
V: TRBV3-1
size: -
J: TRBJ1-1

CDR3: CASSQVPGNQPQHF
DNA: TGTGCCAGCAGTCAAGTCCCAGGGAATCAGCCCCAGCATTTT
D: -
V: TRBV7-9
size: -
J: TRBJ1-5

CDR3: CASSFLIVGPGELFF
DNA: TGTGCCAGCAGTTTCCTCATTGTGGGACCCGGGGAGCTGTTTTTT
D: -
V: TRBV28
size: -
J: TRBJ2-2

CDR3: CASSSDRASTDTQYF
DNA: TGTGCCAGTAGTTCGGACAGGGCTAGCACAGATACGCAGTATTTT
D: TRBD1
V: TRBV19
size: -
J: TRBJ2-3

CDR3: CASSHRLSGISTDTQYF
DNA: TGTGCCAGCAGCCATAGGCTTAGCGGGATCAGTACAGATACGCAGTATTTT
D: TRBD2
V: TRBV28
size: -
J: TRBJ2-3

CDR3: CASSPTSGNTGELFF
DNA: TGTGCCAGCAGTCCCACTAGCGGGAACACCGGGGAGCTGTTTTTT
D: TRBD2
V: TRBV12-3/TRBV12-4
size: many
J: TRBJ2-2

CDR3: CASSLVLTEANYGYTF
DNA: TGTGCCAGCAGCTTAGTCCTAACCGAGGCTAACTATGGCTACACCTTC
D: -
V: TRBV7-8
size: many
J: TRBJ1-2

CDR3: CRQGNVLQAFF
DNA: TGCAGGCAAGGGAACGTCCTTCAAGCTTTCTTT
D: -
V: TRBV20-1
size: many
J: TRBJ1-1

CDR3: CASSQGAANTEAFF
DNA: TGCGCCAGCAGCCAAGGGGCAGCGAACACTGAAGCTTTCTTT
D: -
V: TRBV4-3
size: many
J: TRBJ1-1

CDR3: CASSLTSDHEQYF
DNA: TGTGCCAGCAGCTTAACTAGCGACCACGAGCAGTACTTC
D: -
V: TRBV7-3
size: few
J: TRBJ2-7

CDR3: CASSIDQSSYNEQFF
DNA: TGTGCCAGTAGTATAGACCAGAGCTCCTACAATGAGCAGTTCTTC
D: -
V: TRBV19
size: large
J: TRBJ2-1

CDR3: CSARRSGSVSDEQFF
DNA: TGCAGTGCTAGGAGGAGCGGGAGCGTTTCAGATGAGCAGTTCTTC
D: TRBD2
V: TRBV20-1
size: many
J: TRBJ2-1

CDR3: CSVHTRPFAGGRYNEQFF
DNA: TGCAGCGTCCACACAAGGCCATTCGCGGGGGGTCGATACAATGAGCAGTTCTTC
D: TRBD2
V: TRBV29-1
size: few
J: TRBJ2-1

CDR3: CASSSRVTRELFF
DNA: TGTGCCAGTAGTTCTCGGGTCACGCGGGAACTGTTTTTT
D: -
V: TRBV19
size: -
J: TRBJ1-4

CDR3: CASSLIGSGGTFGYTF
DNA: TGTGCCAGCAGCTTAATTGGGTCAGGGGGTACGTTCGGCTACACCTTC
D: TRBD1
V: TRBV7-3
size: -
J: TRBJ1-2

CDR3: CASSRAVRGAYEQYF
DNA: TGCGCCAGCAGCCGGGCCGTTCGGGGGGCCTACGAGCAGTACTTC
D: TRBD2
V: TRBV4-1
size: many
J: TRBJ2-7

CDR3: CASSYSRTLKDGANVLTF
DNA: TGTGCCAGCAGTTACTCGCGGACACTCAAAGACGGGGCCAACGTCCTGACTTTC
D: -
V: TRBV6-2/TRBV6-3
size: many
J: TRBJ2-6

CDR3: CATRGRDDEQFF
DNA: TGCGCCACCCGAGGACGGGACGATGAGCAGTTCTTC
D: -
V: TRBV5-1
size: few
J: TRBJ2-1

CDR3: CASSFGTGLEQYF
DNA: TGTGCCAGCAGCTTTGGGACAGGGCTCGAGCAGTACTTC
D: TRBD1
V: TRBV7-2
size: few
J: TRBJ2-7

CDR3: CASKPPGRQWGEQYF
DNA: TGTGCCAGCAAACCCCCGGGACGGCAATGGGGCGAGCAGTACTTC
D: -
V: TRBV5-5
size: many
J: TRBJ2-7

CDR3: CASSPSEGAGNSPLHF
DNA: TGTGCCAGCAGTCCGAGTGAAGGGGCAGGGAATTCACCCCTCCACTTT
D: -
V: TRBV12-3/TRBV12-4
size: few
J: TRBJ1-6